This T cell receptor beta chain appears in the sequencing data of a study of vaccination effects on CD4 cells after COVID-19. Before sequencing, viral peptide pools were used by the ViraFEST assay to expand antigen-specific CD4+ T cells. On day 10 of culture, CD4+ T cells were separated out. Having tested negative for nucleocapsid antibodies, the vaccine recipients showed no prior SARS-CoV-2 infection. A density of roughly 2 million PBMC per well was used; these cells were cultured with about 9.1 IU/ml IL-2 and roughly 10 ug/ml peptides. The data were produced by immunoSEQ multiplex PCR, yet TCRdb's version contains in-frame clones alone and is incomplete. The data contain tens of thousands of clones, 60% to 80% of them singletons. CDR3 size: 17 residues. J lost 1 base, V lost 4 bases, and 6 bases had no gene match. Germline V gives CDR1 SGHNT, CDR2 YYREEE (reference sequence). On this clone itself: Antigen unknown.

The material was CD4+ T cells from PBMCs cultured with HCoV-NL63 spike peptides, obtained before COVID-19 vaccination. The rearrangement uses TRBV5-4 and TRBJ1-6; 9 bases are shared with TRBD1. This sequence was found in a human donor who received a COVID-19 vaccine. CDR3: CASSRGQGVSYNSPLHF. The CDR3 region has the DNA TGTGCCAGCAGCCGGGGACAGGGTGTGTCCTATAATTCACCCCTCCACTTT. The full variable domain, its missing parts supplied by reference TRBV5-4 and TRBJ1-6, is ETGVTQSPTHLIKTRGQQVTLRCSSQSGHNTVSWYQQALGQGPQFIFQYYREEENGRGNFPPRFSGLQFPNYSSELNVNALELDDSALYLCASSRGQGVSYNSPLHFGNGTRLTVT.